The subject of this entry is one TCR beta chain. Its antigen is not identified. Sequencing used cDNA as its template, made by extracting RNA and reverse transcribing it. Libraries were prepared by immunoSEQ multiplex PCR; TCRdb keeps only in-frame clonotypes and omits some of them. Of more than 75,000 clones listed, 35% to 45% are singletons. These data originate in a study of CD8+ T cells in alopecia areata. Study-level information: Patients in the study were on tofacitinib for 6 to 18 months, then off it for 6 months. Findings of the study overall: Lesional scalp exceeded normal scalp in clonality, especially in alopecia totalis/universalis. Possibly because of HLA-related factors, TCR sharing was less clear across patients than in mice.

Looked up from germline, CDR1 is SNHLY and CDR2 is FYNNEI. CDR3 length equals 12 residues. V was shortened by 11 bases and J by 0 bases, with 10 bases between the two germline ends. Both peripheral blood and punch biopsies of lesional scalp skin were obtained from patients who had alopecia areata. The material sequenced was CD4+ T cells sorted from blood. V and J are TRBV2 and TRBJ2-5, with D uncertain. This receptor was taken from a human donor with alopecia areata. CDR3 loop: CAGRQNQETQYF. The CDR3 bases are TGTGCCGGCCGCCAAAACCAAGAGACCCAGTACTTC. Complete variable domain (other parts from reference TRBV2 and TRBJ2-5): EPEVTQTPSHQVTQMGQEVILRCVPISNHLYFYWYRQILGQKVEFLVSFYNNEISEKSEIFDDQFSVERPDGSNFTLKIRSTKLEDSAMYFCAGRQNQETQYFGPGTRLLVL.